Shown below are 6 T cell receptor beta chains from a single sample sequenced in a study of spatial heterogeneity in lung cancer (dated by TCRdb to about 2019). The method behind the library was 5' RACE. The sequencer was a NextSeq 500. The public reads were quality trimmed at Q25 with fastp and then assembled into clones with MiXCR by TCRdb, keeping productive beta chains. For every CDR3 protein sequence, its rows merge into one entry that carries the most common genes and DNA. In this sample the table shows about 120,000 distinct CDR3 sequences, more than 10% of which occur a single time. The leading ten clones occupy around 16% of the sample. The time point label, read with the paper, signifies: blood at routine non-recurrence follow-up after resection. TCR sequencing used whole RNA extracted from tumor and nontumor lung tissue, or from cryopreserved PBMC samples, without cell sorting. The material was PBMCs, obtained at follow-up. These receptors were collected from a male donor with early-stage non-small cell lung cancer.

This clonotype has just a few counts. The CDR3, as DNA: TGTGCCAGCAGCTTAGTCGGGGGGCATTACGAGCAGTACTTC. It specifies CASSLVGGHYEQYF. The chain uses TRBV11-2 and TRBJ2-7, with TRBD2 as a possible D gene (7 bases). The CDR3 is 14 amino acids. The germline gives CDR1 SGHAT, CDR2 FQNNGV. V dropped 1 base and J dropped 4 bases, with 11 bases sitting between them.

The chain is built from TRBV5-1 and TRBJ2-1; no clear D gene. The CDR3 spans 15 residues. The germline V gene has CDR1 SGHRS and CDR2 YFSETQ. The V end lost 6 bases, the J end lost 0 bases, and 13 bases lay between the germline ends. The CDR3 here is CASKLAQSSYNEQFF. CDR3 DNA: TGCGCCAGCAAGTTAGCCCAAAGCTCCTACAATGAGCAGTTCTTC.

This clonotype came up many times. The chain joins TRBV19 to TRBJ1-5; unclear D gene. Germline V gene data show CDR1 as LNHDA and CDR2 as SQIVND (reference sequence). V was clipped by 4 bases and J by 0 bases, with 19 bases between them. The CDR3 length is 18 residues. CDR3 amino acids: CASSTPPRKSHSNQPQHF. The CDR3 bases are TGTGCCAGTAGTACCCCACCTCGGAAGTCGCATAGCAATCAGCCCCAGCATTTT.

The chain employs TRBV7-3 and TRBJ2-7; a possible D gene is TRBD1 (5 bases). The CDR3 has 13 amino acids. Trimming removed 2 bases at V and 0 bases at J, with 5 bases between. CDR1 and CDR2 from the germline V gene are SGHTA and FQGTGA. CDR3 coding DNA: TGTGCCAGCAGCTTAGACAGCTCCTACGAGCAGTACTTC. Protein: CASSLDSSYEQYF.

The sample holds many counts of this clonotype. J is TRBJ2-1 and V is TRBV7-9; TRBD2 agrees at 15 bases. Trimming took 6 bases from V and 8 from J; bases not matched to a gene: 14. Germline V gene sequence: CDR1 SEHNR, CDR2 FQNEAQ (reference sequence). This CDR3 comprises 18 residues. CDR3 coding DNA: TGTGCCAGCAGAATAAATGCCGGGACTAGCGGGGGGCAGGATGAGCAGTTCTTC. Translation gives CASRINAGTSGGQDEQFF.

This clonotype has a count of ten or more. Here the CDR3 DNA reads TGCAGTGCTAGAGGCGCGCGGGACAGGGGGTCCTACGAGCAGTACTTC. Translating it yields CSARGARDRGSYEQYF. This chain joins TRBV20-1 and TRBJ2-7; 11 bases align to TRBD1. The CDR3 spans 16 residues. Germline CDR1 and CDR2: DFQATT and SNEGSKA (reference sequence). V was clipped by 1 base and J by 1 base; unmatched bases: 6.